The 7 T cell receptor beta chains given below trace back to one sample, sequenced in a study of response to subunit inactivated influenza vaccine. TCRdb re-analysed the RT-PCR reads in MiXCR, keeping a single row per CDR3 protein. Of 430,000 or so distinct CDR3 sequences in the sample, approximately 11% are singletons; the top ten hold approximately 12%. The source material was PBMCs from blood, sampled about 40 days after vaccination. These receptors were taken from a man aged 45 to 65 who received an inactivated influenza vaccine.

This clonotype was counted many times. The chain is built from TRBV9 and TRBJ2-1; the match to TRBD2 covers 12 bases. V gave up 0 bases and J gave up 7 bases; unmatched junction bases: 2. CDR3 length equals 15 residues. Germline-derived CDR1 and CDR2 are SGDLS and YYNGEE. The DNA of the CDR3 is TGTGCCAGCAGCGTAGGACTAGCGGGGGCGAATGAGCAGTTCTTC. Protein product: CASSVGLAGANEQFF. Full variable domain (remainder filled in from reference TRBV9 and TRBJ2-1): DSGVTQTPKHLITATGQRVTLRCSPRSGDLSVYWYQQSLDQGLQFLIQYYNGEERAKGNILERFSAQQFPDLHSELNLSSLELGDSALYFCASSVGLAGANEQFFGPGTRLTVL.

This chain uses TRBV5-1 with TRBJ2-7; perhaps TRBD2 as D (6 bases). V lost 4 bases, J lost 5 bases, and 22 bases lay in between. Germline CDR1 reads SGHRS; CDR2 reads YFSETQ. There are 16 residues in the CDR3. CDR3 loop: CASSPGLRDSLHEQYF. DNA of the CDR3: TGCGCCAGCAGCCCGGGACTCCGGGACTCCCTCCACGAGCAGTACTTC.

V gene TRBV5-1 combines with J gene TRBJ1-5; D possibly corresponds to TRBD1 (5 bases). V was clipped by 1 base and J by 4 bases, with 12 bases between them. From germline, CDR1 is SGHRS and CDR2 YFSETQ. The CDR3 runs 15 residues. In DNA, the CDR3 is TGCGCCAGCAGCTTGTCGGGGGTCGAGAATCAGCCCCAGCATTTT. It encodes CASSLSGVENQPQHF.

This clonotype was counted at least ten times. The chain recombines TRBV9 with TRBJ2-7, with TRBD2 matching over 9 bases. V shed 0 bases, J shed 2 bases, and the junction held 3 bases outside the gene matches. Germline values: CDR1 SGDLS, CDR2 YYNGEE. This CDR3 comprises 15 residues. The CDR3 DNA is TGTGCCAGCAGCGTAGAGGCTAGCGGGACCTACGAGCAGTACTTC. Translated: CASSVEASGTYEQYF.

The chain has TRBV5-1 and TRBJ2-5; D gene uncertain. Trimming stripped 5 bases from V and 0 bases from J, with 5 bases between. The CDR3 spans 12 residues. From germline, CDR1 is SGHRS and CDR2 YFSETQ. This CDR3 is CASRLYQETQYF. The CDR3 nucleotides are TGCGCCAGCAGATTGTACCAAGAGACCCAGTACTTC.

In DNA form, the CDR3 reads TGTGCCAGCAGTTTACAGGGCGCAGGGAACACTGAAGCTTTCTTT. As protein: CASSLQGAGNTEAFF. The chain links TRBV12-3 or TRBV12-4 to TRBJ1-1, with D perhaps matching TRBD1 (5 bases). Trimming stripped 2 bases from V and 1 base from J, with 11 bases between. This CDR3 comprises 15 residues.

This clonotype was seen repeatedly, ten times or more. This sequence joins TRBV12-3 or TRBV12-4 and TRBJ2-4; TRBD1 matches at 9 bases. The CDR3 runs to 15 residues. Losses at the gene ends were 6 bases for V and 3 bases for J; bases not matched to a gene: 6. CDR3 protein: CASSISTGGKNIQYF. The CDR3 nucleotides are TGTGCCAGCAGCATATCGACAGGGGGCAAAAACATTCAGTACTTC.